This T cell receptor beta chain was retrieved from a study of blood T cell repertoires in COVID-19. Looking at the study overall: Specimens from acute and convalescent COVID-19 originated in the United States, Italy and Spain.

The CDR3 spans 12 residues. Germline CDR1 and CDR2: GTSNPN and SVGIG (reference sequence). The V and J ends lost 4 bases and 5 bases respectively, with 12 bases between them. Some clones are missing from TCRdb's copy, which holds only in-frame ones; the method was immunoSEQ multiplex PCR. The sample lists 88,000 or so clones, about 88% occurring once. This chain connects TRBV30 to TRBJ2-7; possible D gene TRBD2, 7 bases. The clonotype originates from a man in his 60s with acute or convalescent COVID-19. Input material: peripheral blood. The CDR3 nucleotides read TGTGCCTGGACCCGAGGGGGGGACGAGCAGTACTTC. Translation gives CAWTRGGDEQYF.